The rows below give T cell receptor beta chains drawn from one sample of a study of long-term antiretroviral therapy in people with HIV. Clones were read by immunoSEQ multiplex PCR, and TCRdb kept only the in-frame ones, dropping some. This table holds tens of thousands of clones, 85% to 95% found once. Sequences were derived from unsorted PBMCs, sampled 5.3 years after starting antiretroviral therapy. The receptors originated from a man aged 50 to 60 with HIV. Both conserved end residues are part of each CDR3. A D gene is named only where the DNA matches it firmly. Expanded clones are given a class, and other clones once, few, many or no size at all.

>NA|TRBV6-5|TRBD2|TRBJ2-1
CASSGLAGGDNEQFF
TGTGCCAGCAGTGGACTAGCGGGGGGGGACAATGAGCAGTTCTTC
>NA|TRBV2|TRBD1|TRBJ1-2
CASSGDRGRAGSYTF
TGTGCCAGCAGTGGGGACAGGGGGCGAGCCGGGAGCTACACCTTC
>NA|TRBV10-1|NA|TRBJ2-3
CASSPPGDTQYF
TGCGCCAGCAGTCCTCCTGGGGATACGCAGTATTTT
>NA|TRBV5-5|NA|TRBJ2-1
CASSLGGWGVEEQFF
TGTGCCAGCAGCTTGGGGGGATGGGGCGTGGAGGAGCAGTTCTTC
>NA|TRBV28|TRBD1|TRBJ2-5
CASSFPGTGAQETQYF
TGTGCCAGCAGTTTCCCCGGGACAGGGGCACAAGAGACCCAGTACTTC
>NA|TRBV4-3|NA|TRBJ1-4
CASSPMGWILDEKLFF
TGCGCCAGCAGCCCCATGGGGTGGATACTGGATGAAAAACTGTTTTTT
>NA|TRBV29-1|NA|TRBJ1-1
CSVERLLTDEAFF
TGCAGCGTTGAAAGGCTTTTGACGGACGAAGCTTTCTTT
>NA|TRBV5-4|NA|TRBJ2-1
CASFMGGQDEQFF
TGTGCCAGCTTTATGGGGGGGCAGGATGAGCAGTTCTTC
>NA|TRBV7-6|TRBD2|TRBJ2-3
CASSKGLAGGRTDTQYF
TGTGCCAGCAGCAAAGGTCTAGCGGGGGGCCGCACAGATACGCAGTATTTT
>medium-sized|TRBV30|NA|TRBJ1-1
CAWSEGGEAFF
TGTGCCTGGAGTGAAGGGGGGGAAGCTTTCTTT
>once|TRBV4-1|NA|TRBJ2-7
CASSQGFEQYF
TGCGCCAGCAGCCAAGGATTCGAGCAGTACTTC
>NA|TRBV27|NA|TRBJ1-4
CASSLGGFNEKLFF
TGTGCCAGCAGTTTAGGGGGGTTTAATGAAAAACTGTTTTTT
>NA|TRBV6-1|NA|TRBJ2-3
CASSQDTRTDTQYF
TGTGCCAGCAGTCAGGACACCCGCACAGATACGCAGTATTTT
>NA|TRBV9|TRBD2|TRBJ2-1
CASSVATSGEIPYNEQFF
TGTGCCAGCAGCGTAGCTACTAGCGGGGAGATCCCCTACAATGAGCAGTTCTTC
>few|TRBV7-6|NA|TRBJ2-7
CASSPALMMVYEQYF
TGTGCCAGCAGCCCTGCCCTAATGATGGTCTACGAGCAGTACTTC
>NA|TRBV7-7|TRBD1|TRBJ2-2
CASRDRVRSAGELFF
TGTGCCAGCCGGGACAGGGTGAGGTCTGCCGGGGAGCTGTTTTTT
>NA|TRBV29-1|NA|TRBJ1-3
CSAGLNSGNTIYF
TGCAGCGCCGGACTGAACTCTGGAAACACCATATATTTT
>NA|TRBV28|NA|TRBJ1-1
CASSLAGAMNTEAFF
TGTGCCAGCAGTTTAGCAGGGGCGATGAACACTGAAGCTTTCTTT
>NA|TRBV4-1|TRBD2|TRBJ2-7
CASSPGASGRLYEQYF
TGCGCCAGCAGCCCCGGAGCTAGCGGCCGACTTTACGAGCAGTACTTC
>few|TRBV28|NA|TRBJ1-1
CASGNREGTEAFF
TGTGCCAGCGGCAACAGGGAGGGGACTGAAGCTTTCTTT
>NA|TRBV29-1|NA|TRBJ1-2
CSATGSNYGYTF
TGCAGCGCGACAGGATCCAACTATGGCTACACCTTC
>NA|TRBV2|NA|TRBJ2-1
CASRGIYGDEQFF
TGTGCCAGCAGGGGGATTTATGGGGATGAGCAGTTCTTC
>NA|TRBV9|TRBD2|TRBJ2-1
CASSVGTNSYNEQFF
TGTGCCAGCAGCGTCGGGACTAACTCCTACAATGAGCAGTTCTTC
>NA|TRBV6-1|NA|TRBJ2-7
CASSFRGEQYF
TGTGCCAGCAGTTTCCGGGGTGAGCAGTACTTC
>NA|TRBV5-1|TRBD2|TRBJ2-7
CASSLESGGLYEQYF
TGCGCCAGCAGCTTGGAGAGCGGGGGCCTCTACGAGCAGTACTTC
>NA|TRBV4-1|NA|TRBJ2-3
CASSEASQTVYPPEYF
TGCGCCAGCAGCGAAGCATCCCAGACAGTGTACCCGCCGGAGTATTTT
>NA|TRBV27|TRBD1|TRBJ1-2
CASSLNVGQGARGYTF
TGTGCCAGCAGTCTCAATGTGGGACAGGGGGCACGTGGCTACACCTTC
>NA|TRBV6-1|TRBD1|TRBJ1-2
CASNSPGTGGQGTF
TGTGCCAGCAATTCCCCCGGGACAGGGGGTCAGGGGACCTTC
>NA|TRBV11-2|TRBD2|TRBJ2-7
CASSALAESSYEQYF
TGTGCCAGCAGCGCTCTAGCGGAAAGCTCCTACGAGCAGTACTTC
>NA|TRBV30|NA|TRBJ1-2
CAWSIRELDGYTF
TGTGCCTGGAGCATCAGGGAACTGGATGGCTACACCTTC
>NA|TRBV29-1|TRBD1|TRBJ2-2
CSVERDSGELFF
TGCAGCGTTGAACGGGACAGCGGGGAGCTGTTTTTT
>NA|TRBV5-1|NA|TRBJ1-2
CASSLQQGDGYTF
TGCGCCAGCAGCTTGCAACAGGGAGATGGCTACACCTTC
>once|TRBV30|NA|TRBJ1-4
CAWSASANEKLFF
TGTGCCTGGAGTGCCTCCGCTAATGAAAAACTGTTTTTT
>NA|TRBV10-1|TRBD1|TRBJ2-3
CASIIGRDRLTISTDTQYF
TGCGCCAGCATAATCGGACGGGACAGGCTCACCATTAGCACAGATACGCAGTATTTT
>NA|TRBV19|NA|TRBJ2-7
CASSIDRSYEQYF
TGTGCCAGTAGTATAGACCGCTCCTACGAGCAGTACTTC
>NA|TRBV6-5|NA|TRBJ2-1
CASSYSVGPGNEQFF
TGTGCCAGCAGTTACTCGGTGGGGCCGGGTAATGAGCAGTTCTTC
>NA|TRBV11-2|NA|TRBJ2-7
CASSLGGSYEQYF
TGTGCCAGCAGCTTAGGCGGCAGCTACGAGCAGTACTTC
>NA|TRBV2|NA|TRBJ1-1
CASSESRELFLNTEAFF
TGTGCCAGCAGTGAATCCAGGGAACTGTTCTTGAACACTGAAGCTTTCTTT
>NA|TRBV7-2|TRBD2|TRBJ2-1
CASIKSGGLALGEQFF
TGTGCCAGCATTAAATCCGGAGGACTAGCCCTCGGTGAGCAGTTCTTC
>NA|TRBV30|NA|TRBJ2-7
CAWSVGPGWEYF
TGTGCCTGGAGTGTTGGGCCAGGGTGGGAGTACTTC
>NA|TRBV19|NA|TRBJ2-7
CASSIGLSSYEQYF
TGTGCCAGTAGTATCGGGCTTAGCTCCTACGAGCAGTACTTC
>once|TRBV5-1|NA|TRBJ2-7
CASSLVGAPTQYF
TGCGCCAGCAGCTTGGTAGGGGCCCCGACGCAGTACTTC
>NA|TRBV20-1|NA|TRBJ2-1
CSAMPEDEQFF
TGCAGTGCTATGCCTGAGGATGAGCAGTTCTTC
>NA|TRBV11-2|NA|TRBJ2-7
CASSLARVYYEQYF
TGTGCCAGCAGCTTAGCCAGGGTCTACTACGAGCAGTACTTC
>NA|TRBV29-1|NA|TRBJ2-7
CSVGTSGDYEQYF
TGCAGCGTTGGGACTTCCGGAGATTACGAGCAGTACTTC
>NA|TRBV4-2|TRBD1|TRBJ2-3
CASSQAPGTGTDTQYF
TGTGCCAGCAGCCAAGCCCCCGGGACAGGCACAGATACGCAGTATTTT
>once|TRBV30|NA|TRBJ1-1
CAWSLLGSEAFF
TGTGCCTGGAGTTTATTAGGCTCTGAAGCTTTCTTT
>NA|TRBV7-2|TRBD2|TRBJ2-5
CASSSKTSGGLQQYF
TGTGCCAGCAGCTCCAAGACTAGCGGGGGGCTCCAGCAGTACTTC
>NA|TRBV5-5|NA|TRBJ2-7
CASTLGQDYYEQYF
TGTGCCAGCACCTTGGGCCAAGACTACTACGAGCAGTACTTC
>NA|TRBV10-3|NA|TRBJ1-1
CATKLGGEVTEAFF
TGTGCCACCAAGCTAGGGGGTGAGGTCACTGAAGCTTTCTTT